This TCR beta chain appears in the sequencing data of a study of neurological immune-mediated disorders. In its sample, this clonotype was seen many times. One entry per CDR3 protein results from TCRdb running MiXCR on the 5' RACE reads. Of roughly 70,000 distinct CDR3 sequences listed, almost 4% are singletons. The clonotype comes from a man younger than 40 with multiple sclerosis. The sequencing input was PBMCs.

This chain's CDR3 is CASSQSGQGEGNQPQHF. Here the CDR3 DNA reads TGTGCCAGCAGTCAATCGGGACAGGGCGAAGGCAATCAGCCCCAGCATTTT. This chain connects TRBV12-3 or TRBV12-4 to TRBJ1-5, with TRBD1 matching 9 bases. V gave up 5 bases and J gave up 2 bases; unmatched junction bases: 10. The CDR3 loop spans 17 amino acids.